This is a list of T cell receptor beta chains from one sample in a study of cytomegalovirus exposure and HLA in healthy donors. Clones were sequenced by immunoSEQ multiplex PCR, and TCRdb holds only the in-frame ones, with some missing. The table includes some 77,000 clones, roughly 80% detected once. Sequencing input: PBMCs. All receptors derive from a woman in her forties or fifties in good health and CMV-seropositive. Each CDR3 is given with its conserved first and last residue. D genes are given only for firm matches. Clone size, where shown, is once, few, many, or a class for clones that have expanded.

V: TRBV11-2; J: TRBJ1-2; D: .; size: .; DNA: TGTGCCAGCAGCTTAGCGGAGGGCAACTATGGCTACACCTTC; CDR3: CASSLAEGNYGYTF
V: TRBV7-8; J: TRBJ2-1; D: TRBD2; size: .; DNA: TGTGCCAGCAGCTTAGCATCTGGGACTACCTCCTACAATGAGCAGTTCTTC; CDR3: CASSLASGTTSYNEQFF
V: TRBV11-3; J: TRBJ2-5; D: .; size: few; DNA: TGTGCCAGCAGCTTATTCCTCCAAGAGACCCAGTACTTC; CDR3: CASSLFLQETQYF
V: TRBV5-6; J: TRBJ1-1; D: .; size: .; DNA: TGTGCCAGCAGCTCGGGACACCCAAACACTGAAGCTTTCTTT; CDR3: CASSSGHPNTEAFF
V: TRBV7-6; J: TRBJ2-1; D: TRBD2; size: .; DNA: TGTGCCAGCAGCGATTCGGGTTTGGCAGGGAGGGGCCTGGGTAATGAGCAGTTCTTC; CDR3: CASSDSGLAGRGLGNEQFF
V: TRBV7-3; J: TRBJ2-1; D: .; size: .; DNA: TGTGCCAGCAGCTTACCAGGGCCGTACAATGAGCAGTTCTTC; CDR3: CASSLPGPYNEQFF
V: TRBV5-4; J: TRBJ2-7; D: TRBD2; size: .; DNA: TGTGCCAGCAGCTACGGGGGGGCCAACTACGAGCAGTACTTC; CDR3: CASSYGGANYEQYF
V: TRBV5-4; J: TRBJ1-1; D: TRBD1; size: .; DNA: TGTGCCAGCAGTTTAGGGACAGGGACCTTTGGCACTGAAGCTTTCTTT; CDR3: CASSLGTGTFGTEAFF
V: TRBV12-5; J: TRBJ2-3; D: TRBD1; size: .; DNA: TGTGCTAGTGGTTTGGGACAGGGGAAATCAGATACGCAGTATTTT; CDR3: CASGLGQGKSDTQYF
V: TRBV18; J: TRBJ1-4; D: .; size: .; DNA: TGTGCCAGCTCACCGCCGGCAGGGTTCGGGGAAAAACTGTTTTTT; CDR3: CASSPPAGFGEKLFF
V: TRBV5-1; J: TRBJ2-3; D: .; size: .; DNA: TGCGCCAGCAGAGATACAGGGCCAGATACGCAGTATTTT; CDR3: CASRDTGPDTQYF